These T cell receptor beta chains were read from a single sample in a study of identical twins. A single record per CDR3 protein comes from TCRdb applying MiXCR to the 5' RACE reads. Of 1.5 million or so distinct CDR3 sequences in the sample, less than 40% were seen once. The sample was cord blood. Source of these receptors: a newborn girl in good health. CDR3s include the opening cysteine and the closing phenylalanine or tryptophan. A D gene is named only where the DNA matches it firmly. Size values are once, few and many counts, or a class for expanded clones, and some rows have none.

j_call v_call d_call clone_size cdr3_aa cdr3_nt
TRBJ2-7 TRBV20-1 TRBD1 NA CSASLRDRGDYEQYF TGTAGTGCTAGCCTAAGGGACAGAGGCGACTACGAGCAGTACTTC
TRBJ1-6 TRBV5-1 NA NA CASSLYGRKPRGSSPLHF TGCGCCAGCAGCTTGTACGGCAGAAAACCCCGGGGGAGTTCACCCCTCCACTTT
TRBJ2-7 TRBV3-1 NA NA CASSQGPKTYEQYF TGTGCCAGCAGCCAAGGTCCCAAAACCTACGAGCAGTACTTC
TRBJ2-1 TRBV18 TRBD2 NA CASSPLSPDLAGYYNEQFF TGTGCCAGCTCACCACTAAGTCCCGACTTAGCGGGATACTACAATGAGCAGTTCTTC
TRBJ1-2 TRBV10-3 TRBD1 few CAISESPTGVKANYGYTF TGTGCCATCAGTGAGTCCCCGACAGGGGTCAAAGCTAACTATGGCTACACCTTC
TRBJ2-7 TRBV6-6 TRBD2 NA CASSYYSPTSGYYEQYF TGTGCCAGCAGTTACTACTCCCCGACTAGCGGGTACTACGAGCAGTACTTC
TRBJ2-6 TRBV11-2 NA NA CASSLGWGSSGANVLTF TGTGCCAGCAGCTTAGGATGGGGGAGCTCTGGGGCCAACGTCCTGACTTTC
TRBJ1-5 TRBV7-2 NA NA CASSLARGIHQPQHF TGTGCCAGCAGCTTAGCGCGGGGGATCCATCAGCCCCAGCATTTT
TRBJ2-1 TRBV20-1 NA NA CSARGGQRFSYNEQFF TGCAGTGCTAGGGGGGGGCAGCGGTTCTCCTACAATGAGCAGTTCTTC
TRBJ2-2 TRBV6-1 NA NA CASSELGGGSTGELFF TGTGCCAGCAGTGAATTGGGAGGGGGCAGTACCGGGGAGCTGTTTTTT
TRBJ1-5 TRBV4-2 NA NA CASSQVGGYQPQHF TGTGCCAGCAGCCAAGTAGGAGGGTATCAGCCCCAGCATTTT
TRBJ2-4 TRBV6-5 TRBD1 few CASSSTDRDIQYF TGTGCCAGCAGTTCGACGGACAGGGACATTCAGTACTTC
TRBJ1-6 TRBV4-2 NA NA CASSQDRNLAVNSPLHF TGTGCCAGCAGCCAAGACAGGAATTTGGCAGTTAATTCACCCCTCCACTTT
TRBJ2-3 TRBV5-1 NA NA CASSLDGSRTDTQYF TGCGCCAGCAGCTTGGACGGTAGCCGCACAGATACGCAGTATTTT
TRBJ2-1 TRBV5-6 TRBD2 few CASTSGGSSYNEQFF TGTGCCAGCACCTCGGGCGGGAGCTCCTACAATGAGCAGTTCTTC
TRBJ2-7 TRBV11-1 NA many CASSPVTANTYEQYF TGTGCCAGCAGCCCGGTGACGGCAAATACCTACGAGCAGTACTTC
TRBJ2-3 TRBV20-1 NA NA CSATKGCSTDTQYF TGCAGTGCGACGAAGGGGTGTAGCACAGATACGCAGTATTTT
TRBJ2-7 TRBV18 NA NA CASSPLAEGVSEQYF TGTGCCAGCTCACCACTCGCTGAAGGGGTCTCCGAGCAGTACTTC
TRBJ2-7 TRBV29-1 NA many CSVGSGSYEQYF TGCAGCGTTGGATCGGGTTCCTACGAGCAGTACTTC
TRBJ1-2 TRBV27 TRBD1 NA CASSPRGGGGYTF TGTGCCAGCAGTCCCAGGGGGGGCGGTGGCTACACCTTC
TRBJ2-7 TRBV29-1 TRBD1 few CSVLNPDRPTYEQYF TGCAGCGTCCTAAATCCGGACAGGCCCACCTACGAGCAGTACTTC
TRBJ2-7 TRBV20-1 NA NA CSVPESRTSTEQYF TGCAGTGTTCCGGAATCTAGGACGAGCACTGAGCAGTACTTC
TRBJ2-7 TRBV3-1 NA many CASSQRSYEQYF TGTGCCAGCTCCCAGCGATCCTACGAGCAGTACTTC
TRBJ1-1 TRBV9 NA NA CASSVAGQGTEAFF TGTGCCAGCAGCGTAGCGGGGCAGGGCACTGAAGCTTTCTTT
TRBJ2-3 TRBV4-2 TRBD2 few CASSLKSLAGGPDTQYF TGTGCCAGCAGCCTAAAGTCACTAGCGGGGGGGCCAGATACGCAGTATTTT
TRBJ2-1 TRBV29-1 NA few CSAVGSDYPYNEQFF TGCAGCGCCGTTGGTAGCGATTACCCCTACAATGAGCAGTTCTTC
TRBJ1-1 TRBV5-6 TRBD1 few CASRYRGRSEAFF TGTGCCAGCAGATACAGGGGGCGTTCTGAAGCTTTCTTT
TRBJ2-3 TRBV24-1 TRBD2 once CATSDRVGGPKDTQYF TGTGCCACCAGTGATCGCGTGGGAGGGCCGAAAGATACGCAGTATTTT
TRBJ1-3 TRBV6-5 NA few CASSRSDSGNTIYF TGTGCCAGCAGTCGGTCCGACTCTGGAAACACCATATATTTT